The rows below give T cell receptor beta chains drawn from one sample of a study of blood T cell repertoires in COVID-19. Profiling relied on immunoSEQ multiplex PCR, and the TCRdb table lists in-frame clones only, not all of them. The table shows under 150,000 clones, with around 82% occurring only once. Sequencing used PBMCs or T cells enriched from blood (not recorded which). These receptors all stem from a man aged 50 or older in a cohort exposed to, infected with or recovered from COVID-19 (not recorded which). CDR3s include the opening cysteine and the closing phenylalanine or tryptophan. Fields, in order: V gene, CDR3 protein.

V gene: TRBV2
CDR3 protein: CASTGLAGPGETQYF

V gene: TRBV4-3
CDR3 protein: CASSQVAGGTDTQYF

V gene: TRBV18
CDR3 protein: CASSGTGATEAFF

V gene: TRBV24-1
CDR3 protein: CATSGTYRGRATGELFF

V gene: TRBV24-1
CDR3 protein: CATSDLLQGGNTIYF

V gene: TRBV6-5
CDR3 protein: CASSTFSRLQGQYF

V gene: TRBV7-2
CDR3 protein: CASSLGFAGNTIYF

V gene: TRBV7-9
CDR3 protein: CASSLDRQGNSPLHF

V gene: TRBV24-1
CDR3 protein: CATSDSLLAYNEQFF

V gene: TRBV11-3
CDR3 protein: CASSLSGGMAETQYF

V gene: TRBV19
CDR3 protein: CASTLGGGPSLQQYF

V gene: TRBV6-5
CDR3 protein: CASRTGLTPLHF

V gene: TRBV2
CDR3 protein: CADAASGNTIYF

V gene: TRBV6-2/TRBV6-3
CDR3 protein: CASSPGQGGGQPQHF

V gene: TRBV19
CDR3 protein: CASSIGTSGRYNEQFF

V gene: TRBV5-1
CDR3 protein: CASSLTTVTDTQYF

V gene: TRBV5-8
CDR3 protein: CASSVQGADYGYTF

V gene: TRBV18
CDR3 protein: CASSSDRGLSYEQYF

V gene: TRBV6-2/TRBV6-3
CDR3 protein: CASSYGTGSSYGYTF

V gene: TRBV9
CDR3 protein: CASSVSTGNTEAFF

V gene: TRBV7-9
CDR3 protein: CASSPRAGAGAGELFF

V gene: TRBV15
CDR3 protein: CATSRAGAGGSYEQYF

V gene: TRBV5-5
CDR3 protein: CASSPAKETQYF

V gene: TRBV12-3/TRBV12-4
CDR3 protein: CASSFSLAEAFF

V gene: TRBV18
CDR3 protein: CASSTNTGEDTGELFF

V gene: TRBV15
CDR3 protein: CATSRGETSGPDTQYF

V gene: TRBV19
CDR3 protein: CASSFTGQGAYEQYF

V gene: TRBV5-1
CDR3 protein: CASSPGTGLSTGELFF

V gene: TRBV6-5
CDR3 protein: CASSYSAQSYEQYF

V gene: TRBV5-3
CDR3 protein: CARSLGTGGSGYTF